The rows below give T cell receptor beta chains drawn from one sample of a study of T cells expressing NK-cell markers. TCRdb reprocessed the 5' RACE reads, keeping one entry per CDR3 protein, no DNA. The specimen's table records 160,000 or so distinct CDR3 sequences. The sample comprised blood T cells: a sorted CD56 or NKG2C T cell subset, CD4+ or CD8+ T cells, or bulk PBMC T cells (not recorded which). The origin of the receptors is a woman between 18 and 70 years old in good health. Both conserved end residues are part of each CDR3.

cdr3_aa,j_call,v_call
CASSLAGKPGANVLTF,TRBJ2-6,TRBV5-1
CATSLPSESLSGELFF,TRBJ2-2,TRBV24-1
CASSLGIRTDGYTF,TRBJ1-2,TRBV6-5
CASSLSLGNQPQHF,TRBJ1-5,TRBV11-2
CASSLEAGNTEAFF,TRBJ1-1,TRBV7-3
CASSSGLAYEQYF,TRBJ2-7,TRBV5-5
CSATNRGHLYTEAFF,TRBJ1-1,TRBV20-1
CASSFRTAGGTQYF,TRBJ2-3,TRBV11-2
CASSLELAGGGWPQYF,TRBJ2-3,TRBV7-2
CATSDHGRNLEQFF,TRBJ2-1,TRBV24-1
CASSTDGNYNSPLHF,TRBJ1-6,TRBV5-1
CSGQPMGERGAFF,TRBJ1-1,TRBV29-1
CASSPGLAGISYEQYF,TRBJ2-7,TRBV12-3/TRBV12-4
CATSDFGQPQHF,TRBJ1-5,TRBV24-1
CASSLGQGATYGYTF,TRBJ1-2,TRBV5-1
CASSGTSGPQETQYF,TRBJ2-5,TRBV6-4
CASSRTRGYEQFF,TRBJ2-1,TRBV11-3
CASSKEHLGETQYF,TRBJ2-5,TRBV5-1
CASSLSLSPVAYEQYF,TRBJ2-7,TRBV5-5
CASSMARLAPTYEQYF,TRBJ2-7,TRBV19
CASSFYGQGEYF,TRBJ2-3,TRBV5-1
CSARGGTGSTINQPQHF,TRBJ1-5,TRBV20-1